This record looks at one TCR beta chain sequence and its context. The data originate from a study of control samples from healthy donors and cancer patients. Method: immunoSEQ multiplex PCR; TCRdb's copy keeps in-frame clones and lacks some. This table has about 96,000 clones, just over 90% appearing once. The V gene's germline CDR1 is MNHEY and CDR2 SVGAGI. This CDR3 is 15 amino acids long. The V end was cut by 8 bases, the J end by 1 base, with 18 bases between. Sequenced input: blood. V is TRBV6-5 and J is TRBJ2-7; D tentatively reads TRBD1 or TRBD2 (6 bases each). The source of this sequence is a man aged 18 to 30 in good health. The CDR3 DNA follows: TGTGCCAGCCGAGGGGGTTCGGGGGATTCCTACGAGCAGTACTTC. This gives the protein CASRGGSGDSYEQYF.